This T cell receptor beta chain originates from a study of CD8 T cells in ankylosing spondylitis. Looked up from germline, CDR1 is SNHLY and CDR2 is FYNNEI. Trimming cost V 7 bases and J 8 bases, with 10 bases left between them. This CDR3 has 11 residues. This clonotype occurred a few times. Its target is unknown. Broader study findings: Eight or nine highly homologous variants made up a TCR beta motif that seemed to typify ankylosing spondylitis blood.

TCRdb ran MiXCR on the 5' RACE reads and lists one entry per CDR3 protein. The sample shows 300,000 to 350,000 distinct CDR3 sequences, about 20% of them seen only once. Sequenced material: blood, either unsorted or a sorted T cell fraction (not recorded which). The rearrangement uses TRBV2 and TRBJ2-3; D is unclear. The origin of this receptor is a female donor with ankylosing spondylitis or in good health (not recorded which). In DNA form, the CDR3 reads TGTGCCAGCACCGGCTCGGCTACGCAGTATTTT. Protein: CASTGSATQYF.